Shown below are 11 T cell receptor beta chains from a single sample sequenced in a study of blood T cell repertoires in COVID-19. Assay used: immunoSEQ multiplex PCR; TCRdb lists only in-frame clones, some missing. Counted here are roughly 150,000 clones, more than 75% occurring once; the ten biggest clones make up around 2%. Sequencing was performed on peripheral blood. These receptors came from a man between 50 and 59 years old who had recovered from COVID-19.

The V and J genes are TRBV5-5 and TRBJ2-1; the match to TRBD2 covers 11 bases. This CDR3 region has 14 residues. Germline CDR1 and CDR2: SGHKS and YYEKEE (reference sequence). V was clipped by 3 bases and J by 6 bases; unmatched bases: 2. The CDR3 coding sequence is TGTGCCAGCAGCTGGGGGACTAGCGGCAATGAGCAGTTCTTC. Protein: CASSWGTSGNEQFF.

The rearrangement links TRBV15 to TRBJ1-1; 8 bases are shared with TRBD1. Germline lookup yields CDR1 LNHNV and CDR2 YYDKDF (reference sequence). The trim removed 0 bases at V and 1 base at J, leaving 1 base unmatched. The CDR3 has 15 residues. The CDR3 here is CATSREDRENTEAFF. The CDR3 bases are TGTGCCACCAGCAGAGAGGACAGGGAGAACACTGAAGCTTTCTTT.

This chain joins TRBV7-2 and TRBJ2-7, with TRBD1 as a possible D gene (6 bases). Between the trimmed V and J ends, which lost 4 bases and 1 base, there was a span of 14 bases. Germline assignment: CDR1 SGHTA and CDR2 FQGNSA. This CDR3 has 15 amino acids. In nucleotides, the CDR3 is TGTGCCAGCAGCTCGTCCGGACAGACTTCCTACGAGCAGTACTTC. It codes for CASSSSGQTSYEQYF.

This clone was found once. The chain carries TRBV6-2 or TRBV6-3 and TRBJ1-5, with TRBD1 as a possible D gene (5 bases). V was clipped by 6 bases and J by 0 bases, with 12 bases between them. Germline lookup yields CDR1 MNHEY and CDR2 SVGEGT. CDR3 length: 15 amino acids. This chain's CDR3 is CASSFTGYSNQPQHF. DNA for the CDR3: TGTGCCAGCAGCTTTACAGGTTATAGCAATCAGCCCCAGCATTTT.

The rearrangement uses TRBV28 and TRBJ1-5; unclear D gene. The V gene's germline CDR1 is MDHEN and CDR2 SYDVKM. The CDR3 contains 13 residues. The germline V and J ends were trimmed by 3 bases and 8 bases, with 11 bases remaining between them. The CDR3: CASSFEVLKPQHF. The CDR3 nucleotides are TGTGCCAGCAGTTTTGAAGTCCTAAAGCCCCAGCATTTT.

This chain joins TRBV6-2 or TRBV6-3 and TRBJ1-5; a possible D gene is TRBD1 (6 bases). V dropped 2 bases and J dropped 11 bases, with 13 bases sitting between them. The germline V gene encodes CDR1 MNHEY and CDR2 SVGEGT. This CDR3 comprises 13 residues. CDR3 residues: CASSYDRHIAQHF. For the CDR3, the DNA is TGTGCCAGCAGTTACGACAGGCACATAGCCCAGCATTTT.

The gene calls are TRBV7-6 and TRBJ2-7; tentative D call: TRBD1 (6 bases). Trimming cost V 2 bases and J 3 bases, with 8 bases left between them. This CDR3 region has 13 residues. Germline V gene sequence: CDR1 SGHVS, CDR2 FNYEAQ. The CDR3 DNA reads as TGTGCCAGCAGCTTAAACAGGGACTACGAGCAGTACTTC. Translated, it gives CASSLNRDYEQYF.

The rearrangement links TRBV14 to TRBJ1-1, with 9 bases that match TRBD1. The CDR3 loop spans 14 amino acids. Trimming removed 1 base from V and 5 bases from J; junction bases left unmatched: 2. Germline V gene data show CDR1 as SGHDN and CDR2 as FVKESK. The CDR3 is CASSQVTGGTEAFF. CDR3 bases: TGTGCCAGCAGCCAAGTGACAGGGGGGACTGAAGCTTTCTTT.

The chain combines TRBV27 with TRBJ1-5; 8 bases are shared with TRBD1. The ends lost 6 bases at V and 1 base at J; junction bases unmatched: 2. Germline-derived CDR1 and CDR2 are MNHEY and SMNVEV (reference sequence). The CDR3 has 14 residues. CDR3 region: CASSQGASNQPQHF. The CDR3 DNA sequence: TGTGCCAGCAGCCAGGGGGCAAGCAATCAGCCCCAGCATTTT.

The chain links TRBV29-1 to TRBJ2-5; D perhaps matches TRBD2 (6 bases). The ends were cut back, 0 bases at V and 11 bases at J, with 16 bases in the middle. Germline V gene sequence: CDR1 SQVTM, CDR2 ANQGSEA. The CDR3 is 13 amino acids. CDR3 loop: CSVEDRRGTAQYF. DNA for the CDR3: TGCAGCGTTGAAGATCGACGCGGGACTGCTCAGTACTTC.

The chain couples TRBV10-3 to TRBJ2-2; D perhaps matches TRBD1 (6 bases). V lost 7 bases to trimming and J lost 0 bases, with 9 bases between them. The CDR3 consists of 14 residues. Germline CDR1 ENHRY, CDR2 SYGVKD. The CDR3 nucleotides read TGTGCCATCAAATGGGACACGAACACCGGGGAGCTGTTTTTT. Its protein product is CAIKWDTNTGELFF.